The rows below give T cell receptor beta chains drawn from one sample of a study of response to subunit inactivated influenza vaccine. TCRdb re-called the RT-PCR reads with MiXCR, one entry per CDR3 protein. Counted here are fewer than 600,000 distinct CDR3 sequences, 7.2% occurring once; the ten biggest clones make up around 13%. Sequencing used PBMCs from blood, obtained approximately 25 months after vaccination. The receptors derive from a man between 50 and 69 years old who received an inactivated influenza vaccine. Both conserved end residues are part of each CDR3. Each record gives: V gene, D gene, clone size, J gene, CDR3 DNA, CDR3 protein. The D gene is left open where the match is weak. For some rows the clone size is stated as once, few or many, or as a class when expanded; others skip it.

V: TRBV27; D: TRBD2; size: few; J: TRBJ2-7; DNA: TGTGCCAGCGGAAGGTGGGCTAGCGGGAGCCACGAGCAGTACTTC; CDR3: CASGRWASGSHEQYF
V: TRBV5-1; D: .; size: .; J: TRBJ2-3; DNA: TGCGCCAGCAGCTTGGTGCCAGTCAGTACAAGCACAGATACGCAGTATTTT; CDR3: CASSLVPVSTSTDTQYF
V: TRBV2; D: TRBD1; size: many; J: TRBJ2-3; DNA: TGTGCCAGCAGCCTAGGACAGGTAGCAGATACGCAGTATTTT; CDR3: CASSLGQVADTQYF
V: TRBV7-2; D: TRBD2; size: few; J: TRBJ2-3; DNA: TGTGCCAGCAGCTTCCACGGGGGGGCCTCAGATACGCAGTATTTT; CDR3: CASSFHGGASDTQYF
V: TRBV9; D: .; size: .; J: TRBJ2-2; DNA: TGTGCCAGCAGCGTAGCCGGGGAGCCCGGGGAGCTGTTTTTT; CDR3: CASSVAGEPGELFF
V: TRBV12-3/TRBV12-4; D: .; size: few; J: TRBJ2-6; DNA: TGTGCCAGCAGCCGTAAGGCTTTTCTGGGGGGAAGGACTGGGGCCAACGTCCTGACTTTC; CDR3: CASSRKAFLGGRTGANVLTF
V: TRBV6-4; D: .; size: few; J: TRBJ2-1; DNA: TGTGCCAGCGCGATGGGACCACTGAATGAGCAGTTCTTC; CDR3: CASAMGPLNEQFF
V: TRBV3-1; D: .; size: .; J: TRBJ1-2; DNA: TGTGCCAGCAGCCAAATCCCAGGAGCTAACTATGGCTACACCTTC; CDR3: CASSQIPGANYGYTF
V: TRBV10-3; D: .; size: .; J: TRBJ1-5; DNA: TGTGCCATCGGCGTCGGGGGGCATGGTCAGCCCCAGCATTTT; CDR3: CAIGVGGHGQPQHF
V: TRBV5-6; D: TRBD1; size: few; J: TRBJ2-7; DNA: TGTGCCAGCAGATATACCGGGACAGGGAATTACGAGCAGTACTTC; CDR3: CASRYTGTGNYEQYF
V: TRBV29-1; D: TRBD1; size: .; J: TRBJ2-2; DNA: TGCAGCTACCGGACAGGCGCGAACACCGGGGAGCTGTTTTTT; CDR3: CSYRTGANTGELFF
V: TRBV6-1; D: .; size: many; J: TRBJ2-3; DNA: TGTGCCAGCACCAGATGGGGCAGGAACACAGATACGCAGTATTTT; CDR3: CASTRWGRNTDTQYF
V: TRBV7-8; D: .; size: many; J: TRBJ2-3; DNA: TGTGCCAGCAGCTTCCTGACGGGAGATACGCAGTATTTT; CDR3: CASSFLTGDTQYF
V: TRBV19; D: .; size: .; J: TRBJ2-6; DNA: TGTGCCAGTAGTCCGGCCCACTCTGGGGCCAACGTCCTGACTTTC; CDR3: CASSPAHSGANVLTF
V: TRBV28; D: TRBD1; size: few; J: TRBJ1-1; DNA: TGTGCCAGCAGAGCCGGGACAGAGAACACTGAAGCTTTCTTT; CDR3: CASRAGTENTEAFF
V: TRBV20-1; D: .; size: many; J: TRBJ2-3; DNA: TGCAGTGCTAGCGTAGCGAGGACCACAGATACGCAGTATTTT; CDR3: CSASVARTTDTQYF
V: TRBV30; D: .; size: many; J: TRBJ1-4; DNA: TGTGCCTGGAGTCGGCTTGTAGGGCAAAAACTGTTTTTT; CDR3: CAWSRLVGQKLFF
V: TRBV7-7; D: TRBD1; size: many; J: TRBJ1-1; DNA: TGTGCTAGCAGCAAGCGGGACAGGGCGAACACTGAAGCTTTCTTT; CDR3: CASSKRDRANTEAFF
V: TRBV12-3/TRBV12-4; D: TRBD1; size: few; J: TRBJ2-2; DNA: TGTGCCAGCAGTTTAGCGGGACAGGGCGGGGAGCTGTTTTTT; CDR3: CASSLAGQGGELFF
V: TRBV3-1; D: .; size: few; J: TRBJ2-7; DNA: TGTGCCAGCAGCCCTCCGGGGGTCGACGAGCAGTACTTC; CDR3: CASSPPGVDEQYF
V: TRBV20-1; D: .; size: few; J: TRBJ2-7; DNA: TGCAGTGCTACGGTGCAGCGTTCCTACGAGCAGTACTTC; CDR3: CSATVQRSYEQYF
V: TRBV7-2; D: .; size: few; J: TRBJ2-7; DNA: TGTGCCAGCAGCTCCACGACAGGATCTCCCTACGAGCAGTACTTC; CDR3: CASSSTTGSPYEQYF